A selection of T cell receptor beta chains follows, all from one sample in a study of T-cell reconstitution after alpha-beta-depleted transplantation in children. From the PCR reads, TCRdb called clonotypes with MiXCR, one entry per CDR3 protein. The sample includes 360,000 or so distinct CDR3 sequences, around 21% of them seen just once. The sequenced sample was PBMCs from the stem cell graft donor, obtained from the stem cell graft. Receptors originate from a human donor who donated a stem cell graft to a child with acute myeloid leukemia. The CDR3 runs from the conserved cysteine through the conserved F or W. A D gene is named only where the DNA matches it firmly. A row's size may be missing; if present it is once, few, many or a size class.

>TRBJ1-5|TRBV29-1|16|NA|TRBD1
TGCAGCGTTGGGGCCGGTACCGGGACAGGCAATCAGCCCCAGCATTTT
CSVGAGTGTGNQPQHF
>TRBJ1-5|TRBV20-1|17|NA|TRBD1
TGCAGTGCTAGACCCCGACAGGGCGGCTATAGCAATCAGCCCCAGCATTTT
CSARPRQGGYSNQPQHF
>TRBJ2-1|TRBV21-1|14|few|NA
TGTGCCAGCAGCAAAGAACAGGTCGGCAATGAGCAGTTCTTC
CASSKEQVGNEQFF
>TRBJ2-3|TRBV20-1|15|NA|TRBD2
TGCAGTGCTAGAGGCACTAGCGGGAGTCCAGATACGCAGTATTTT
CSARGTSGSPDTQYF
>TRBJ2-7|TRBV4-3|15|many|TRBD1
TGCGCCAGCAGCCGTGGGACAGGGGCCACCTACGAGCAGTACTTC
CASSRGTGATYEQYF
>TRBJ2-2|TRBV6-1|16|few|TRBD1
TGTGCCAGCAGGCCGGGACAGGCCGCGAACACCGGGGAGCTGTTTTTT
CASRPGQAANTGELFF
>TRBJ1-3|TRBV25-1|12|few|NA
TGTGCCAGCAGTGAGGGTAGAAACACCATATATTTT
CASSEGRNTIYF
>TRBJ2-1|TRBV19|15|NA|TRBD2
TGTGCCAGTAGTGAACTAGCGGGAGGCCTTGATGAGCAGTTCTTC
CASSELAGGLDEQFF
>TRBJ1-2|TRBV20-1|15|many|NA
TGCAGTGCCAATCTTCAGGGAATCGCGAACTATGGCTACACCTTC
CSANLQGIANYGYTF
>TRBJ2-3|TRBV15|15|few|NA
TGTGCCACCAGCAACCCGGGACGGGGGGCGGATACGCAGTATTTT
CATSNPGRGADTQYF
>TRBJ2-1|TRBV28|14|NA|NA
TGTGCCAGCAGCCCTAACCTAGGGAACAATGAGCAGTTCTTC
CASSPNLGNNEQFF
>TRBJ2-7|TRBV4-3|15|few|TRBD2
TGCGCCAGCAGCCCGCTTCTAGCGGACACCTACGAGCAGTACTTC
CASSPLLADTYEQYF
>TRBJ2-7|TRBV20-1|13|few|TRBD1
TGCAGTGCTAGCCCGACAGGGTCCTACGAGCAGTACTTC
CSASPTGSYEQYF
>TRBJ1-1|TRBV7-9|13|NA|NA
TGTGCCAGCAGCCTACAATGGCAGGGGATAGCTTTCTTT
CASSLQWQGIAFF
>TRBJ2-1|TRBV29-1|14|NA|NA
TGCAGCGTTGTGTGGGCGGGATCTCACAATGAGCAGTTCTTC
CSVVWAGSHNEQFF
>TRBJ1-1|TRBV2|13|NA|TRBD1
TGTGCCAGCAGTCCCAACGCCGACAGGGGAGCTTTCTTT
CASSPNADRGAFF
>TRBJ2-3|TRBV20-1|15|few|NA
TGCAGTGCTAGTCCCCCTTTGGCAATCACAGATACGCAGTATTTT
CSASPPLAITDTQYF
>TRBJ2-1|TRBV7-2|15|NA|TRBD2
TGTGCCAGCAGCTCCTTTAGCGGGGGGTCCAATGAGCAGTTCTTC
CASSSFSGGSNEQFF
>TRBJ2-4|TRBV2|14|NA|NA
TGTGCCAGCAGTGAATGGACAGAAGAAAACATTCAGTACTTC
CASSEWTEENIQYF
>TRBJ1-3|TRBV20-1|14|many|NA
TGCAGTGCACGACACCCCGACAGTGTAAACACCATATATTTT
CSARHPDSVNTIYF
>TRBJ1-1|TRBV10-3|15|NA|TRBD1
TGTGCCATCGGTACCAAGGGGGCGCAAAACACTGAAGCTTTCTTT
CAIGTKGAQNTEAFF
>TRBJ2-7|TRBV6-5|12|many|TRBD1
TGTGCCAGCAGTTACACAGGGGTGGAGCAGTACTTC
CASSYTGVEQYF
>TRBJ2-6|TRBV5-5|14|many|NA
TGTGCCAGCACGCGGGGTACTGGGGCCAACGTCCTGACTTTC
CASTRGTGANVLTF
>TRBJ2-4|TRBV20-1|14|many|NA
TGCAGTGCTAGAGCGTCGGTTGGGTACGCCATTCAGTACTTC
CSARASVGYAIQYF
>TRBJ2-1|TRBV29-1|16|many|TRBD2
TGCAGCGTTGAGGGACTAGCGGGAAGCAGGTACAATGAGCAGTTCTTC
CSVEGLAGSRYNEQFF
>TRBJ2-1|TRBV7-9|10|NA|NA
TGTGCCAGCGCGAGCGGTAAACTGTTCTTC
CASASGKLFF
>TRBJ1-1|TRBV12-3/TRBV12-4|14|NA|NA
TGTGCCAGCAGTTTTTCGACAGGGAACACTGAAGCTTTCTTT
CASSFSTGNTEAFF
>TRBJ2-5|TRBV10-2|14|few|NA
TGCGCCAGCAGTGAGTCCGACAGCCAAGAGACCCAGTACTTC
CASSESDSQETQYF
>TRBJ2-1|TRBV24-1|19|NA|TRBD1
TGTGCCACCAGTGACCCGAGGGGGCAGGGAGCCCTGCCAGAAAATGAGCAGTTCTTC
CATSDPRGQGALPENEQFF
>TRBJ2-6|TRBV24-1|18|NA|NA
TGTGCCACCAGTGATTACCCTAACGGTGACTCTGGGGCCAACGTCCTGACTTTC
CATSDYPNGDSGANVLTF
>TRBJ2-3|TRBV6-1|15|few|TRBD1
TGTGCCAGCATCAAAGACAGGGTCGGAACAGATACGCAGTATTTT
CASIKDRVGTDTQYF
>TRBJ1-5|TRBV21-1|14|many|NA
TGTGCCAGCAGCAAGGGCAGGAACAATCAGCCCCAGCATTTT
CASSKGRNNQPQHF
>TRBJ2-5|TRBV15|13|NA|NA
TGTGCCACCAGCAGAGATGGGAGGGAGACCCAGTACTTC
CATSRDGRETQYF
>TRBJ2-7|TRBV12-3/TRBV12-4|13|many|NA
TGTGCCAGCAGTTTAAGGGACTCCTACGAGCAGTACTTC
CASSLRDSYEQYF
>TRBJ2-1|TRBV11-2|17|NA|TRBD2
TGTGCCAGCAGATATGGGACTAGCGACGTCTCCTACAATGAGCAGTTCTTC
CASRYGTSDVSYNEQFF
>TRBJ2-7|TRBV7-9|15|NA|TRBD1
TGTGCCAGCAGCCCCCGGGGGACAGGGCCCTACGAGCAGTACTTC
CASSPRGTGPYEQYF
>TRBJ2-3|TRBV12-5|22|NA|NA
TGTGCTAGTGGTTTGGTACGGGCCAACCTTACTAGATACATCGACGGCACAGATACGCAGTATTTT
CASGLVRANLTRYIDGTDTQYF
>TRBJ2-3|TRBV14|15|many|TRBD2
TGTGCCAGCAGTCCGGGACTAGCGTACACAGATACGCAGTATTTT
CASSPGLAYTDTQYF
>TRBJ2-1|TRBV9|14|NA|NA
TGTGCCAGCAGCGTGGGGGACTCCCGCGGTGAGCAGTTCTTC
CASSVGDSRGEQFF
>TRBJ2-1|TRBV6-7|15|few|TRBD2
TGTGCCAGCTTAGGAGCGGGGGCCCCAAACAATGAGCAGTTCTTC
CASLGAGAPNNEQFF
>TRBJ2-1|TRBV5-1|14|many|NA
TGCGCCAGCAGCTGGGGCAGCTCCTACAATGAGCAGTTCTTC
CASSWGSSYNEQFF
>TRBJ2-3|TRBV4-1|15|few|NA
TGCGCCAGCAGCCGGGAAAGCCGGATCGAAGATACGCAGTATTTT
CASSRESRIEDTQYF
>TRBJ2-3|TRBV29-1|14|NA|TRBD2
TGCAGCGTTGCCGGCGGGAGGGCCACAGATACGCAGTATTTT
CSVAGGRATDTQYF
>TRBJ2-1|TRBV15|12|NA|NA
TGTGCCACGAGGGGCTGGGGCGATGAGCAGTTCTTC
CATRGWGDEQFF
>TRBJ2-3|TRBV7-8|16|few|NA
TGTGCCAGCAGCTCGTCAAGCTGGACTAGCACAGATACGCAGTATTTT
CASSSSSWTSTDTQYF
>TRBJ2-7|TRBV5-4|14|NA|NA
TGTGCCAGCCGGACGTTCGGTAGAGGCTACGAGCAGTACTTC
CASRTFGRGYEQYF